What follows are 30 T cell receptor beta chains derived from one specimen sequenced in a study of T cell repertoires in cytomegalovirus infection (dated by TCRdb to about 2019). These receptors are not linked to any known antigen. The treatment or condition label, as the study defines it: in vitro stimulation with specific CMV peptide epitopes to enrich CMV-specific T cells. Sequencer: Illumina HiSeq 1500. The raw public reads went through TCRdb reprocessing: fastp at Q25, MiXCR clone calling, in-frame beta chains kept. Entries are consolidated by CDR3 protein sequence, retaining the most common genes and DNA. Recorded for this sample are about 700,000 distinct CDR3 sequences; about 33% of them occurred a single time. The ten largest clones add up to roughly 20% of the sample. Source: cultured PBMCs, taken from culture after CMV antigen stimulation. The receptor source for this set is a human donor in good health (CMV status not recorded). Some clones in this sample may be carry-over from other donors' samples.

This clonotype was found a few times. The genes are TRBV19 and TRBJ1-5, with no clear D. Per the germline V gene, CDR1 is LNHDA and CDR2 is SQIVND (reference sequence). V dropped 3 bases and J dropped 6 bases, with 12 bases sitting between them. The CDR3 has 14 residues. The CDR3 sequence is CASSITFQFQPQHF. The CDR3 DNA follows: TGTGCCAGTAGTATTACGTTCCAATTTCAGCCCCAGCATTTT. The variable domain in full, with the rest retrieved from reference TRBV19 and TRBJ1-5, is DGGITQSPKYLFRKEGQNVTLSCEQNLNHDAMYWYRQDPGQGLRLIYYSQIVNDFQKGDIAEGYSVSREKKESFPLTVTSAQKNPTAFYLCASSITFQFQPQHFGDGTRLSIL.

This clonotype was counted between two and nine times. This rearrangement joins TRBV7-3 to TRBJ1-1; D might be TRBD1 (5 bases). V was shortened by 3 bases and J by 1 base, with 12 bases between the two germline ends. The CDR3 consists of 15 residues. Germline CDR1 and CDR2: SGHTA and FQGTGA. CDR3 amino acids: CASSFQGLGNTEAFF. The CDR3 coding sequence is TGTGCCAGCAGCTTTCAGGGTCTCGGGAACACTGAAGCTTTCTTT.

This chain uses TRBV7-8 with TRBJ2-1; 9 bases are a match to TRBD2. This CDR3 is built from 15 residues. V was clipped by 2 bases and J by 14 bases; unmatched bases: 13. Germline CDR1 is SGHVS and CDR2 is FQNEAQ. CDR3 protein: CASSLRWLAGTREFF. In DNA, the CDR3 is TGTGCCAGCAGCTTAAGATGGCTAGCGGGGACCCGTGAGTTCTTC.

The CDR3 DNA follows: TGTGCCAGTAGTGTCCGGGTGAGCGTGTCCGCAGATACGCAGTATTTT. Translation gives CASSVRVSVSADTQYF. The chain carries TRBV19 and TRBJ2-3; D gene unclear. This CDR3 spans 16 amino acids. Germline-derived CDR1 and CDR2 are LNHDA and SQIVND (reference sequence). V was pared by 5 bases and J by 4 bases, with 19 bases between.

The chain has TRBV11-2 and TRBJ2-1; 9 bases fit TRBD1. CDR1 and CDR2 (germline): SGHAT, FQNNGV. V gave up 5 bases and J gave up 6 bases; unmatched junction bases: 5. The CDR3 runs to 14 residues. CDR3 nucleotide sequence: TGTGCCAGCAGCCTGGGACAGGGTCCCAATGAGCAGTTCTTC. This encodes CASSLGQGPNEQFF.

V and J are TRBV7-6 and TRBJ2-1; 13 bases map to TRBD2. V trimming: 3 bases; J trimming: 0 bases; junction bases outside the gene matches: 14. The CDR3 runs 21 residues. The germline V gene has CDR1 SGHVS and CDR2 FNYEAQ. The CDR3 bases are TGTGCCAGCAGCTTGAGGGGGTTAGGGACTAGCGGGGCCAGCTCCTACAATGAGCAGTTCTTC. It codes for CASSLRGLGTSGASSYNEQFF.

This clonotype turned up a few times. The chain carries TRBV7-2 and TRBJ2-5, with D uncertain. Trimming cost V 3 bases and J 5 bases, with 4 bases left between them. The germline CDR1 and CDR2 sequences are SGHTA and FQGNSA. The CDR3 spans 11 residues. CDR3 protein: CASSFMETQYF. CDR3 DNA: TGTGCCAGCAGCTTTATGGAGACCCAGTACTTC.

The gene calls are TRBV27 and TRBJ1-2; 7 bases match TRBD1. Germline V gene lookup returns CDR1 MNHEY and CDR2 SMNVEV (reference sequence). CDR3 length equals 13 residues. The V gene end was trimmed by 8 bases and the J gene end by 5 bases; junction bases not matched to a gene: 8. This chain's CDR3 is CASAPGTDYGYTF. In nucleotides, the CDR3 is TGTGCCAGCGCTCCCGGGACAGATTATGGCTACACCTTC.

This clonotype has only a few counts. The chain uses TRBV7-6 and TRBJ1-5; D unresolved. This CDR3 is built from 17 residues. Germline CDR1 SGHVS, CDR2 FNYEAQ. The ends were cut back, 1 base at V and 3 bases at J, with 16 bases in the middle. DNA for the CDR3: TGTGCCAGCAGCTTAGTAGCGAGTGCGGGTGCCAATCAGCCCCAGCATTTT. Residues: CASSLVASAGANQPQHF. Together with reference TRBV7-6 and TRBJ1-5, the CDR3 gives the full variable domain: GAGVSQSPRYKVTKRGQDVALRCDPISGHVSLYWYRQALGQGPEFLTYFNYEAQQDKSGLPNDRFSAERPEGSISTLTIQRTEQRDSAMYRCASSLVASAGANQPQHFGDGTRLSIL.

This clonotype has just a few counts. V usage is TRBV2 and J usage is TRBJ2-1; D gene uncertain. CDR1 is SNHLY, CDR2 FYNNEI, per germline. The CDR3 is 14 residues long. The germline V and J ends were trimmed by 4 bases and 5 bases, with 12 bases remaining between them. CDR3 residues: CASSVSEYHNEQFF. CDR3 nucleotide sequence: TGTGCCAGCAGTGTCTCAGAATATCACAATGAGCAGTTCTTC.

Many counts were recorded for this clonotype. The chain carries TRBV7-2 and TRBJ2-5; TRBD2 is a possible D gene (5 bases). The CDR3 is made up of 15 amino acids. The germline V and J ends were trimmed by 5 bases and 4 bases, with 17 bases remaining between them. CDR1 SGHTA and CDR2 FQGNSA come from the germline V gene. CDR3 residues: CASSPTSAGGETQYF. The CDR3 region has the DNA TGTGCCAGCAGCCCTACTTCAGCTGGAGGAGAGACCCAGTACTTC.

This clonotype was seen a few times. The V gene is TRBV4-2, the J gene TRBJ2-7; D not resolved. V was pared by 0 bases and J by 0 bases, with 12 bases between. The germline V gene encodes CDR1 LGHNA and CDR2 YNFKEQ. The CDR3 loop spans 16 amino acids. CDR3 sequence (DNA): TGTGCCAGCAGCCAAGATTTACCTACGAGCTCCTACGAGCAGTACTTC. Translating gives CASSQDLPTSSYEQYF.

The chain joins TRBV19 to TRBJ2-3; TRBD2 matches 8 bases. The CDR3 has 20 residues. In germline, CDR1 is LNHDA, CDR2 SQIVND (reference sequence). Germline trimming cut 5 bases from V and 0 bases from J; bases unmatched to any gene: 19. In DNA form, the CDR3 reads TGTGCCAGTAGTCATGTTGGTCGCGGGAGGCTCCCTCTTAGCACAGATACGCAGTATTTT. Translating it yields CASSHVGRGRLPLSTDTQYF.

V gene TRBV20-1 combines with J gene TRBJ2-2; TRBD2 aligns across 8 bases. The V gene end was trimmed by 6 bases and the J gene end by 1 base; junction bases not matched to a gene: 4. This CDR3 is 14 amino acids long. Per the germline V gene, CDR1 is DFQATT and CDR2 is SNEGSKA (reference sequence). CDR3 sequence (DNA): TGCAGTGCCAGGCGGGAGGTGAACACCGGGGAGCTGTTTTTT. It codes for CSARREVNTGELFF.

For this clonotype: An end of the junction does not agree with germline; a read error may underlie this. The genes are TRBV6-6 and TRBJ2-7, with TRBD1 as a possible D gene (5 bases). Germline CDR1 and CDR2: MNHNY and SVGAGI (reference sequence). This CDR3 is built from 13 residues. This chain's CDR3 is CASSSGQTYAQYF. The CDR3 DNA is TGTGCCAGCAGCTCCGGACAAACCTACGCGCAGTACTTC.

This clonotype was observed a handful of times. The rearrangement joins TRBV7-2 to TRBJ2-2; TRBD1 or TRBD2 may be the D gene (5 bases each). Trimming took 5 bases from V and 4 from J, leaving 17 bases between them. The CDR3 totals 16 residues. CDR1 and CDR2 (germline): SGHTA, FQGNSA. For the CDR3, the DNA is TGTGCCAGCAGCCCGGTGGGGGTCGATACCACCGGGGAGCTGTTTTTT. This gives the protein CASSPVGVDTTGELFF.

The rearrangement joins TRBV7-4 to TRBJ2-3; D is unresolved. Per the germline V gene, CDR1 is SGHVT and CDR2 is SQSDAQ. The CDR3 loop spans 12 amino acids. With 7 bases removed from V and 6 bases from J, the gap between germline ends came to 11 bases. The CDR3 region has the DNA TGTGCCAGCATCACCCTTGGGGATACGCAGTATTTT. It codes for CASITLGDTQYF.

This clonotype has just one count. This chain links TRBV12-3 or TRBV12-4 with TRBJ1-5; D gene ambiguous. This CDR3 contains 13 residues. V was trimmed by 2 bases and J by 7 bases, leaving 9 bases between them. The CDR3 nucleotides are TGTGCCAGCAGTTTAATGCGCGGGCAGCCCCAGCATTTT. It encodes CASSLMRGQPQHF.

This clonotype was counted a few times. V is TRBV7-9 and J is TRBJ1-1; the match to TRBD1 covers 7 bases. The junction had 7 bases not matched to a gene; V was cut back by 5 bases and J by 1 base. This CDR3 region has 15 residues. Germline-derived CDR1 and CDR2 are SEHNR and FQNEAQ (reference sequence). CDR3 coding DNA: TGTGCCAGCAGCCCCAGCCAGGGGGGGAACACTGAAGCTTTCTTT. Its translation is CASSPSQGGNTEAFF. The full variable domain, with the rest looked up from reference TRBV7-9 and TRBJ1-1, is DTGVSQNPRHKITKRGQNVTFRCDPISEHNRLYWYRQTLGQGPEFLTYFQNEAQLEKSRLLSDRFSAERPKGSFSTLEIQRTEQGDSAMYLCASSPSQGGNTEAFFGQGTRLTVV.

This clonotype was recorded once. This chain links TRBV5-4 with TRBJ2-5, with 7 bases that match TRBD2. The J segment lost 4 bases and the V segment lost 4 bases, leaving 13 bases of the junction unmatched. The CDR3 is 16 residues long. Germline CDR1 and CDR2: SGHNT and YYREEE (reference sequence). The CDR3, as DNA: TGTGCCAGCAGCCCTGAAGCTCCGGGAGGCGGAGAGACCCAGTACTTC. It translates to CASSPEAPGGGETQYF.

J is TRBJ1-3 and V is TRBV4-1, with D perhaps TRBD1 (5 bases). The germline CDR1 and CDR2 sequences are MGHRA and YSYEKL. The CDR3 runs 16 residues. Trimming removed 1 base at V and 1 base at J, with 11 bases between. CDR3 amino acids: CASSQGMGRSGNTIYF. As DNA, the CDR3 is TGCGCCAGCAGCCAAGGCATGGGACGGTCTGGAAACACCATATATTTT.

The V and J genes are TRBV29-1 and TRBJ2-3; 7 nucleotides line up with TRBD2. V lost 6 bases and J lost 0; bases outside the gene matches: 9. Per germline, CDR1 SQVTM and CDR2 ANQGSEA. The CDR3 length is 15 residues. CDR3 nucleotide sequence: TGCAGCGTCCTCGACCTAGCGGACAGCACAGATACGCAGTATTTT. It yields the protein CSVLDLADSTDTQYF.

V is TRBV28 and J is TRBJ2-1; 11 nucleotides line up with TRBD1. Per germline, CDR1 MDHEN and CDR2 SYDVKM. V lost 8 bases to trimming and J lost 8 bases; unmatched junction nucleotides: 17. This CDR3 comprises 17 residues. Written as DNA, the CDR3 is TGTGCCAGCTCCCCCACCCTTGGACAGGGGGCAATCGATGAGCAGTTCTTC. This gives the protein CASSPTLGQGAIDEQFF.

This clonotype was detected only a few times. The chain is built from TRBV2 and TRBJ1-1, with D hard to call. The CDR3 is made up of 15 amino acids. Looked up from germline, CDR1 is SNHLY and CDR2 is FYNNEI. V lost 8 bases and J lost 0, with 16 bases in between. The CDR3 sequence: CASGWPGALNTEAFF. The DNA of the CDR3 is TGTGCCAGCGGGTGGCCGGGAGCATTGAACACTGAAGCTTTCTTT. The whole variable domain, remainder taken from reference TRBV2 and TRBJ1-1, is EPEVTQTPSHQVTQMGQEVILRCVPISNHLYFYWYRQILGQKVEFLVSFYNNEISEKSEIFDDQFSVERPDGSNFTLKIRSTKLEDSAMYFCASGWPGALNTEAFFGQGTRLTVV.

CDR3 residues: CATSRAGVGDTQYF. The CDR3, as DNA: TGTGCCACCAGCAGAGCGGGAGTGGGAGATACGCAGTATTTT. The chain links TRBV15 to TRBJ2-3; maybe TRBD2 (6 bases). The length of the CDR3 is 14 residues. Trimming removed 1 base at V and 5 bases at J, with 10 bases between. Germline V CDR1 and CDR2: LNHNV, YYDKDF (reference sequence).

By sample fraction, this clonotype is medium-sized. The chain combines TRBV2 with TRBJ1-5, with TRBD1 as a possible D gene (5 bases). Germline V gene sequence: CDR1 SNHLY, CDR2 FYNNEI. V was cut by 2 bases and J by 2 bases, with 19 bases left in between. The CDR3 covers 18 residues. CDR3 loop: CASSEHLGLQLGNQPQHF. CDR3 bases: TGTGCCAGCAGTGAACACCTGGGACTACAATTAGGCAATCAGCCCCAGCATTTT.

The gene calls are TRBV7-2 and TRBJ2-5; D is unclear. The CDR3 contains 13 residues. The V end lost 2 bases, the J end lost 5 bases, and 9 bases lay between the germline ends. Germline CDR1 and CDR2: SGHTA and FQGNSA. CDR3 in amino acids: CASSLSLWETQYF. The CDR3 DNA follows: TGTGCCAGCAGCTTATCCCTCTGGGAGACCCAGTACTTC.

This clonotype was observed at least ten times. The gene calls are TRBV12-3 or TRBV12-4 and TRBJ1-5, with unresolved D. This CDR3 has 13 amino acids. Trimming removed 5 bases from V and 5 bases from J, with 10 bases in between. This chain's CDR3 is CASSLDTYQPQHF. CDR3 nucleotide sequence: TGTGCCAGCAGTCTCGACACATATCAGCCCCAGCATTTT.

The CDR3 nucleotides read TGTGCCAGCAGCGAAAGCGTCAGGGTTTTGCACGAGCAGTACTTC. This codes for CASSESVRVLHEQYF. The chain links TRBV3-1 to TRBJ2-7, with D perhaps matching TRBD1 (5 bases). V lost 5 bases, J lost 5 bases, and 19 bases lay in between. Germline lookup yields CDR1 LGHDT and CDR2 YNNKEL (reference sequence). The CDR3 contains 15 residues.

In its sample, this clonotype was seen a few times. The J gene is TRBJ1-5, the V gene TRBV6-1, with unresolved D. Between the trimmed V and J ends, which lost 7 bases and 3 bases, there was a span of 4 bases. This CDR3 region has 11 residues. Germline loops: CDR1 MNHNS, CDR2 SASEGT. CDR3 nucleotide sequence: TGTGCCAGCAAGAACAATCAGCCCCAGCATTTT. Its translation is CASKNNQPQHF.